These T cell receptor beta chains were read from a single sample in a study of shared clonotypes between healthy human individuals. Here immunoSEQ multiplex PCR was the method, and the copy in TCRdb shows in-frame clones only, minus some. The repertoire consists of 2,500,000 or so clones, with 85% to 95% occurring once and the leading ten covering 0.13% to 0.15%. Sequences were obtained from naive CD4+ T cells sorted from blood. These receptors were collected from a man aged 18 to 30 in good health. CDR3s include the opening cysteine and the closing phenylalanine or tryptophan. The D gene is left open where the match is weak. Where a row states a size, it is once, few, many or the class of an expanded clone; other rows omit it.

TRBJ2-7 TRBV9 - - CASSVTYEQYF TGTGCCAGCAGCGTAACCTACGAGCAGTACTTC
TRBJ2-7 TRBV5-1 TRBD2 - CASSTNSGSFYEQYF TGCGCCAGCAGCACTAATAGCGGGAGCTTCTACGAGCAGTACTTC
TRBJ2-3 TRBV19 TRBD2 - CASTARTSGTDTQYF TGTGCCAGTACCGCTAGGACTAGCGGCACAGATACGCAGTATTTT
TRBJ1-6 TRBV5-3 - once CARRPAGCRALHF TGTGCCAGAAGGCCGGCAGGGTGCAGGGCCCTCCACTTT
TRBJ2-3 TRBV19 - - CASSTQGGSGTDTQYF TGTGCCAGTAGTACCCAAGGGGGATCTGGCACAGATACGCAGTATTTT
TRBJ2-5 TRBV11-2 - - CASSLDWGFQETQYF TGTGCCAGCAGCTTAGATTGGGGTTTCCAAGAGACCCAGTACTTC
TRBJ2-7 TRBV10-3 - - CAISESGSSYEQYF TGTGCCATCAGTGAGTCTGGTTCCTCCTACGAGCAGTACTTC
TRBJ1-6 TRBV4-1 TRBD1 few CASSQDFGDRGNSPLHF TGCGCCAGCAGCCAAGATTTTGGGGACAGGGGTAATTCACCCCTCCACTTT
TRBJ1-1 TRBV29-1 - - CSVEWRVAEAFF TGCAGCGTTGAATGGAGGGTCGCTGAAGCTTTCTTT
TRBJ1-1 TRBV6-6 TRBD1 - CASSKGQGARHTEAFF TGTGCCAGCAGTAAAGGACAGGGGGCGCGACACACTGAAGCTTTCTTT
TRBJ2-7 TRBV10-3 - - CAIRQPGLGEQYF TGTGCCATCAGGCAGCCGGGGCTGGGGGAGCAGTACTTC
TRBJ2-2 TRBV15 - - CATSRDVPPNTGELFF TGTGCCACCAGCAGAGATGTCCCGCCGAACACCGGGGAGCTGTTTTTT
TRBJ2-7 TRBV11-2 - - CASSLVRGSSYEQYF TGTGCCAGCAGCTTAGTGAGGGGTAGCTCCTACGAGCAGTACTTC
TRBJ2-7 TRBV7-9 TRBD2 once CASSPIAGGSSYEQYF TGTGCCAGCAGCCCCATAGCGGGGGGGAGCTCCTACGAGCAGTACTTC
TRBJ1-1 TRBV27 - once CASSLGTGLITEAFF TGTGCCAGCAGTTTGGGGACGGGTTTGATCACTGAAGCTTTCTTT
TRBJ1-2 TRBV7-9 - - CASSLSRAVNYGYTF TGTGCCAGCAGCTTGAGCCGAGCGGTAAACTATGGCTACACCTTC
TRBJ1-5 TRBV19 TRBD1 - CASSLGQGSFYSNQPQHF TGTGCCAGTAGTTTGGGACAGGGGTCTTTTTATAGCAATCAGCCCCAGCATTTT
TRBJ2-7 TRBV6-1 - - CASSEGHTGWEQYF TGTGCCAGCAGTGAAGGACATACCGGGTGGGAGCAGTACTTC
TRBJ2-2 TRBV19 TRBD2 - CASSMTSGTGTGELFF TGTGCCAGTAGTATGACTAGCGGGACCGGCACCGGGGAGCTGTTTTTT
TRBJ1-1 TRBV5-4 TRBD1 - CASSSGQGRDVNTEAFF TGTGCCAGCAGCTCGGGACAGGGAAGGGATGTGAACACTGAAGCTTTCTTT
TRBJ2-1 TRBV30 - - CAWSKVVKDEQFF TGTGCCTGGAGTAAAGTAGTAAAGGATGAGCAGTTCTTC
TRBJ2-7 TRBV25-1 TRBD1 once CASSEGHRGLYEQYF TGTGCCAGCAGTGAAGGTCACAGGGGGCTCTACGAGCAGTACTTC
TRBJ1-1 TRBV5-1 - - CASSLKQDNTEAFF TGCGCCAGCAGCTTGAAACAGGACAACACTGAAGCTTTCTTT
TRBJ2-7 TRBV19 TRBD2 - CASSTGGSYEQYF TGTGCCAGTAGTACGGGGGGATCCTACGAGCAGTACTTC
TRBJ2-2 TRBV6-6 - - CAGGPGSQNTGELFF TGTGCCGGGGGCCCGGGCTCGCAGAACACCGGGGAGCTGTTTTTT
TRBJ1-1 TRBV5-1 TRBD1 - CASSSMGQKNTEAFF TGCGCCAGCAGCTCTATGGGACAGAAGAACACTGAAGCTTTCTTT
TRBJ2-3 TRBV27 - - CASSPSDSPNPAGDTQYF TGTGCCAGCAGTCCTTCGGACAGCCCGAATCCGGCGGGGGATACGCAGTATTTT
TRBJ2-2 TRBV4-1 - - CASSYTGSGVTGELFF TGCGCCAGCAGCTACACAGGGTCAGGGGTCACCGGGGAGCTGTTTTTT
TRBJ2-1 TRBV19 TRBD2 - CASSPRLAGGYNEQFF TGTGCCAGTAGCCCAAGACTAGCGGGAGGGTACAATGAGCAGTTCTTC
TRBJ2-2 TRBV10-3 TRBD2 - CAIRRGLAGGANTGELFF TGTGCCATCAGGAGGGGACTAGCGGGGGGCGCGAACACCGGGGAGCTGTTTTTT
TRBJ2-5 TRBV19 TRBD2 - CASTKGYGSGSFETQYF TGTGCCAGTACCAAAGGGTATGGTAGCGGGAGTTTCGAGACCCAGTACTTC
TRBJ2-7 TRBV5-6 - - CASSLGRGVYEQYF TGTGCCAGCAGCTTGGGCAGGGGGGTATACGAGCAGTACTTC